Below are 30 T cell receptor beta chains sequenced from a single sample in a study of PD-L1 blockade in urothelial cancer. Clones were sequenced by immunoSEQ multiplex PCR, and TCRdb holds only the in-frame ones, with some missing. The sample shows 40,000 to 50,000 clones, roughly four fifths of them seen only once. The time point here: peripheral blood 6 weeks after treatment start. This specimen was PBMCs, taken around atezolizumab (anti-PD-L1) treatment. These receptors were collected from a man between 60 and 70 years old with urothelial cancer.

The chain is built from TRBV18 and TRBJ1-1; tentatively, D is TRBD1 (5 bases). CDR1 and CDR2 from the germline V gene are KGHSH and LQKENI. Trimming stripped 2 bases from V and 1 base from J, with 5 bases between. CDR3 length equals 13 residues. The CDR3 loop reads CASSPGANTEAFF. The DNA of the CDR3 is TGTGCCAGCTCACCAGGGGCGAACACTGAAGCTTTCTTT. Variable domain in full (rest from reference TRBV18 and TRBJ1-1): NAGVMQNPRHLVRRRGQEARLRCSPMKGHSHVYWYRQLPEEGLKFMVYLQKENIIDESGMPKERFSAEFPKEGPSILRIQQVVRGDSAAYFCASSPGANTEAFFGQGTRLTVV.

The chain has TRBV7-2 and TRBJ2-1; 10 bases agree with TRBD1. This CDR3 spans 14 amino acids. Germline V gives CDR1 SGHTA, CDR2 FQGNSA. With 5 bases clipped from V and 5 bases from J, the junction kept 3 bases outside the gene matches. CDR3 DNA: TGTGCCAGCAGCCCGGGACAGGGGAACAATGAGCAGTTCTTC. Protein sequence: CASSPGQGNNEQFF. The whole variable domain, remainder taken from reference TRBV7-2 and TRBJ2-1, is GAGVSQSPSNKVTEKGKDVELRCDPISGHTALYWYRQSLGQGLEFLIYFQGNSAPDKSGLPSDRFSAERTGGSVSTLTIQRTQQEDSAVYLCASSPGQGNNEQFFGPGTRLTVL.

The genes are TRBV19 and TRBJ2-5; D possibly corresponds to TRBD2 (5 bases). V was trimmed by 7 bases and J by 0 bases, leaving 12 bases between them. The CDR3 has 14 residues. The germline V gene has CDR1 LNHDA and CDR2 SQIVND (reference sequence). The CDR3 sequence is CASKEVAHQETQYF. The CDR3 DNA reads TGTGCCAGTAAGGAGGTAGCGCACCAAGAGACCCAGTACTTC.

The chain uses TRBV28 and TRBJ2-7, with D hard to call. The CDR3 length is 15 residues. Trimming cost V 5 bases and J 6 bases, with 20 bases left between them. CDR1 and CDR2 from the germline V gene are MDHEN and SYDVKM. In nucleotides, the CDR3 is TGTGCCAGCAGTCCTAGGTCATCCATGCCGGTCGAGCAGTACTTC. It translates to CASSPRSSMPVEQYF.

This clone appeared a single time. The chain is built from TRBV19 and TRBJ2-3, with a tentative D call TRBD1 (6 bases). The CDR3 has 12 residues. V was clipped by 6 bases and J by 8 bases, with 12 bases between them. Germline CDR1 is LNHDA and CDR2 is SQIVND (reference sequence). CDR3 sequence: CASSTGSPTQYF. The DNA for the CDR3 is TGTGCCAGTAGCACAGGGTCTCCTACGCAGTATTTT.

The chain is built from TRBV5-5 and TRBJ2-5; 7 nucleotides align to TRBD1. Germline V gene data show CDR1 as SGHKS and CDR2 as YYEKEE (reference sequence). CDR3 length equals 14 residues. V lost 4 bases to trimming and J lost 5 bases; unmatched junction nucleotides: 8. The CDR3 reads CASSLRQGGETQYF. The CDR3 DNA is TGTGCCAGCAGCCTACGACAGGGCGGCGAGACCCAGTACTTC.

This clone was found a few times. The V and J genes are TRBV10-3 and TRBJ1-2; 8 positions agree with TRBD1. After removal of 10 bases from V and 4 bases from J, the junction contained 5 bases not matched to a gene. Germline CDR1 is ENHRY and CDR2 is SYGVKD. CDR3 length equals 12 residues. The CDR3 DNA follows: TGTGCCACCCAGACAGGGGCCTATGGCTACACCTTC. Its translation is CATQTGAYGYTF.

The gene calls are TRBV5-1 and TRBJ2-3, with 11 bases lining up with TRBD2. Per the germline V gene, CDR1 is SGHRS and CDR2 is YFSETQ. V lost 1 base and J lost 5; bases outside the gene matches: 3. The CDR3 has 15 residues. CDR3 in DNA: TGCGCCAGCAGCTTGCTAGCGGGGGGCCAAGATACGCAGTATTTT. This codes for CASSLLAGGQDTQYF.

The chain links TRBV7-2 to TRBJ2-7, with 9 nucleotides matching TRBD2. The CDR3 consists of 14 residues. V was pared by 6 bases and J by 3 bases, with 6 bases of the junction left unmatched. The germline CDR1 and CDR2 sequences are SGHTA and FQGNSA. CDR3 in amino acids: CASSMIAGDYEQYF. The CDR3 nucleotides are TGTGCCAGCAGTATGATAGCGGGGGACTACGAGCAGTACTTC.

The chain couples TRBV19 to TRBJ1-1; D might be TRBD1 (6 bases). The CDR3 is made up of 13 amino acids. Germline V gives CDR1 LNHDA, CDR2 SQIVND (reference sequence). The ends were cut back, 7 bases at V and 2 bases at J, with 11 bases in the middle. The CDR3 loop reads CASKRTVNTEAFF. The CDR3 DNA reads TGTGCCAGTAAACGGACAGTAAACACTGAAGCTTTCTTT.

This clone was counted only a few times. Other nucleotide sequences from this sample produce the same CDR3. J is TRBJ1-1 and V is TRBV2, with D possibly TRBD1 on 6 matching bases. In germline, CDR1 is SNHLY, CDR2 FYNNEI. Trimming cost V 5 bases and J 8 bases, with 9 bases left between them. The CDR3 is made up of 11 amino acids. The CDR3 DNA reads TGTGCCAGCAGTTGGGACAAGGAAGCTTTCTTT. It codes for CASSWDKEAFF. The full variable domain, completed using reference TRBV2 and TRBJ1-1, is EPEVTQTPSHQVTQMGQEVILRCVPISNHLYFYWYRQILGQKVEFLVSFYNNEISEKSEIFDDQFSVERPDGSNFTLKIRSTKLEDSAMYFCASSWDKEAFFGQGTRLTVV.

V and J are TRBV6-1 and TRBJ2-5, with 7 bases that match TRBD2. With V trimmed by 0 bases and J by 4 bases, 5 bases remained unmatched. CDR3 length equals 15 residues. Looked up from germline, CDR1 is MNHNS and CDR2 is SASEGT. CDR3 coding DNA: TGTGCCAGCAGTGAAGCTTGGACTAGAGGAGAGACCCAGTACTTC. It codes for CASSEAWTRGETQYF.

A single count supports this clone. The chain joins TRBV6-6 to TRBJ2-5, with D tentatively TRBD2 (6 bases). Germline lookup yields CDR1 MNHNY and CDR2 SVGAGI (reference sequence). This CDR3 comprises 14 residues. V lost 8 bases and J lost 4, with 17 bases in between. The DNA for the CDR3 is TGTGCCAGCGGGGGGACCTTGCAGGGAGAGACCCAGTACTTC. This translates into CASGGTLQGETQYF.

J is TRBJ2-3 and V is TRBV28, with 12 bases lining up with TRBD2. V lost 5 bases, J lost 3 bases, and 12 bases stayed unmatched. The CDR3 runs to 18 residues. Per the germline V gene, CDR1 is MDHEN and CDR2 is SYDVKM. The CDR3 DNA reads TGTGCCAGCAGTCTAGGGGCTAGCGGGAGGGGGGGGACAGATACGCAGTATTTT. This sequence encodes CASSLGASGRGGTDTQYF.

The chain is built from TRBV6-1 and TRBJ1-2, with TRBD1 identical over 8 bases. Germline V lookup: CDR1 MNHNS, CDR2 SASEGT. CDR3 length: 13 amino acids. The V segment lost 2 bases and the J segment 5 bases; nucleotides outside the gene matches: 1. The CDR3 reads CASSEWTGYGYTF. In DNA, the CDR3 is TGTGCCAGCAGTGAATGGACAGGGTATGGCTACACCTTC.

The chain carries TRBV18 and TRBJ2-1; no definite D call. This CDR3 comprises 15 residues. Trimming cost V 2 bases and J 5 bases, with 13 bases left between them. CDR1 is KGHSH and CDR2 is LQKENI in the germline V gene. The CDR3 reads CASSPVTRGHNEQFF. The CDR3 bases are TGTGCCAGCTCACCAGTTACAAGAGGCCACAATGAGCAGTTCTTC.

The chain has TRBV7-8 and TRBJ2-1; D unclear. V lost 3 bases, J lost 8 bases, and 11 bases lay in between. The CDR3 extends over 13 amino acids. Germline CDR1 SGHVS, CDR2 FQNEAQ. The CDR3 sequence: CASSLGEIYEQFF. As DNA, the CDR3 is TGTGCCAGCAGCTTGGGCGAGATCTATGAGCAGTTCTTC.

This sequence joins TRBV2 and TRBJ2-3; the match to TRBD2 covers 8 bases. CDR3 size: 14 residues. The ends lost 6 bases at V and 6 bases at J; junction bases unmatched: 8. The germline V gene has CDR1 SNHLY and CDR2 FYNNEI. CDR3 nucleotides: TGTGCCAGCAGCCAACGGGGGGGTTCGGATACGCAGTATTTT. This codes for CASSQRGGSDTQYF.

The chain employs TRBV2 and TRBJ2-2, with 14 bases identical to TRBD2. J was trimmed by 0 bases and V by 5 bases; bases with no gene match: 5. The CDR3 has 18 residues. From germline, CDR1 is SNHLY and CDR2 FYNNEI. The CDR3 nucleotides read TGTGCCAGCAGTCCACCGGGACTAGCGGGGGCGAACACCGGGGAGCTGTTTTTT. It yields the protein CASSPPGLAGANTGELFF. Looking up the rest from reference TRBV2 and TRBJ2-2 gives the full variable domain: EPEVTQTPSHQVTQMGQEVILRCVPISNHLYFYWYRQILGQKVEFLVSFYNNEISEKSEIFDDQFSVERPDGSNFTLKIRSTKLEDSAMYFCASSPPGLAGANTGELFFGEGSRLTVL.

The chain has TRBV27 and TRBJ1-5; 9 nucleotides align to TRBD1. CDR3 length equals 14 residues. Losses at the gene ends were 6 bases for V and 6 bases for J; bases not matched to a gene: 6. Looked up from germline, CDR1 is MNHEY and CDR2 is SMNVEV (reference sequence). The CDR3 nucleotides read TGTGCCAGCAGGGGACAGGGAACAGGTCAGCCCCAGCATTTT. It specifies CASRGQGTGQPQHF.

V gene TRBV6-5 combines with J gene TRBJ1-2, with TRBD1 matching over 7 bases. Unmatched junction bases numbered 8, after V lost 6 bases and J lost 7 bases. The germline V gene has CDR1 MNHEY and CDR2 SVGAGI. The CDR3 is made up of 13 amino acids. The CDR3 region has the DNA TGTGCCAGCAGACCCGGGACAGCTGGTGGCTACACCTTC. Translated, it gives CASRPGTAGGYTF.

V gene TRBV6-5 combines with J gene TRBJ2-3, with TRBD2 matching over 16 bases. This CDR3 region has 16 residues. CDR1 and CDR2 from the germline V gene are MNHEY and SVGAGI. With V trimmed by 4 bases and J by 4 bases, 2 bases remained unmatched. CDR3 in amino acids: CASSLGLAGGADTQYF. CDR3 bases: TGTGCCAGCAGTTTGGGACTAGCGGGGGGGGCAGATACGCAGTATTTT.

As concerns this clone: One junction end does not reproduce the germline sequence, and a read error may be involved. CDR3 nucleotide sequence: TGTGCCAGCAGCTTAGGAAGCACTCAGCCCCAGCATTTT. Encoded protein: CASSLGSTQPQHF. The chain carries TRBV7-6 and TRBJ1-5; D not certain. The CDR3 sequence is 13 residues long. The V gene's germline CDR1 is SGHVS and CDR2 FNYEAQ.

The chain is built from TRBV27 and TRBJ2-7; D not certain. Germline CDR1 MNHEY, CDR2 SMNVEV (reference sequence). The CDR3 is 13 amino acids. V dropped 5 bases and J dropped 0 bases, with 8 bases sitting between them. In nucleotides, the CDR3 is TGTGCCAGCAGTCCCGTAAACTCCTACGAGCAGTACTTC. This translates into CASSPVNSYEQYF.

Only a few counts were recorded for this clone. The CDR3 nucleotides are TGCAGCGTAGGGAAGGAGGGGGCGAACTATGGCTACACCTTC. Translation gives CSVGKEGANYGYTF. The chain uses TRBV29-1 and TRBJ1-2; 7 bases fit TRBD1. The V and J ends lost 6 bases and 2 bases, in that order; junction bases with no gene match: 9. Germline V gives CDR1 SQVTM, CDR2 ANQGSEA. The CDR3 spans 14 residues.

This clone was detected a few times. The chain employs TRBV29-1 and TRBJ2-7, with 12 bases lining up with TRBD1. J was trimmed by 7 bases and V by 6 bases; bases with no gene match: 10. The CDR3 extends over 14 amino acids. Looked up from germline, CDR1 is SQVTM and CDR2 is ANQGSEA. CDR3 in amino acids: CSVAGGTGGYEQYF. Written as DNA, the CDR3 is TGCAGCGTCGCGGGCGGGACAGGGGGCTATGAGCAGTACTTC.

This clone occurred a few times. V is TRBV7-8 and J is TRBJ2-3, with 8 bases matching TRBD2. V lost 3 bases and J lost 2; bases outside the gene matches: 7. Looked up from germline, CDR1 is SGHVS and CDR2 is FQNEAQ. The length of the CDR3 is 16 residues. The CDR3 sequence: CASSFPGGAVTDTQYF. DNA of the CDR3: TGTGCCAGCAGCTTTCCCGGGGGGGCCGTCACAGATACGCAGTATTTT.

In the case of this clone: The germline gene is not matched at one end of the junction; a read error may be the cause. V and J are TRBV7-2 and TRBJ2-1; 11 bases align to TRBD2. From germline, CDR1 is SGHTA and CDR2 FQGNSA. The CDR3 runs 17 residues. The CDR3 reads CASSVASGRISYNEQFF. CDR3 DNA sequence: TGTGCCAGCAGCGTAGCTAGCGGGAGGATCTCCTACAATGAGCAGTTCTTC.

This clone has more than one count but fewer than ten. The genes are TRBV4-1 and TRBJ2-1; 9 bases align to TRBD2. There are 16 residues in the CDR3. Germline CDR1 MGHRA, CDR2 YSYEKL. The junction had 10 bases not matched to a gene; V was cut back by 6 bases and J by 4 bases. CDR3 region: CASSLAALAGYNEQFF. CDR3 in DNA: TGCGCCAGCAGTCTTGCTGCGCTAGCGGGATACAATGAGCAGTTCTTC.

J is TRBJ2-1 and V is TRBV29-1; 8 bases fit TRBD2. Germline V gene lookup returns CDR1 SQVTM and CDR2 ANQGSEA. Trimming removed 4 bases from V and 4 bases from J; junction bases left unmatched: 3. The CDR3 runs 13 residues. The CDR3 sequence is CSVATSDYNEQFF. The CDR3 nucleotides are TGCAGCGTTGCGACTAGCGATTACAATGAGCAGTTCTTC.